These 17 T cell receptor beta chains share one sample of origin, sequenced in a study of long-term antiretroviral therapy in people with HIV. It was version v3.0 of the immunoSEQ assay that was run at survey level. Profiled with immunoSEQ multiplex PCR; TCRdb holds only in-frame clones, not every one. Among some 31,000 clones, 90% to 95% were seen once, and the ten largest hold 2.5% to 3.5%. Sample: unsorted PBMCs, taken more than 7.1 years after starting antiretroviral therapy. Receptors originate from a man between 45 and 60 years old with HIV.

This chain links TRBV21-1 with TRBJ2-7; TRBD1 reflects the table's D call only, with no check against the DNA. TRBV21-1 is annotated as a pseudogene. This CDR3 has 20 residues. The CDR3 sequence: CASSKAIGPLGLQGAYEQYF. The DNA for the CDR3 is TGTGCCAGCAGCAAAGCAATCGGGCCCCTCGGGTTACAGGGAGCCTACGAGCAGTACTTC.

Concerning this clone itself: Within the sample, other DNA sequences also encode this same CDR3. The chain uses TRBV7-8 and TRBJ2-2; D may be TRBD1 (5 bases). The V gene lost 1 base and the J gene lost 2 bases, with 8 bases spanning the gap. The CDR3 runs 15 residues. Germline V gives CDR1 SGHVS, CDR2 FQNEAQ. The CDR3 sequence is CASSLVQGNTGELFF. The CDR3 region has the DNA TGTGCCAGCAGCTTAGTGCAGGGTAACACCGGGGAGCTGTTTTTT. Together with reference TRBV7-8 and TRBJ2-2, the CDR3 gives the full variable domain: GAGVSQSPRYKVAKRGQDVALRCDPISGHVSLFWYQQALGQGPEFLTYFQNEAQLDKSGLPSDRFFAERPEGSVSTLKIQRTQQEDSAVYLCASSLVQGNTGELFFGEGSRLTVL.

The chain carries TRBV4-3 and TRBJ1-2; TRBD1 agrees at 9 bases. The V segment lost 4 bases and the J segment 8 bases; nucleotides outside the gene matches: 14. CDR3 length: 16 residues. Looked up from germline, CDR1 is LGHNA and CDR2 is YSLEER. This CDR3 reads CASSRNVRTGEGGYTF. The DNA for the CDR3 is TGCGCCAGCAGCCGAAACGTTCGGACAGGGGAGGGGGGCTACACCTTC.

The rearrangement joins TRBV7-9 to TRBJ1-1, with D uncertain. Trimming took 1 base from V and 0 from J, leaving 3 bases between them. CDR1 is SEHNR and CDR2 is FQNEAQ in the germline V gene (reference sequence). This CDR3 is built from 13 residues. CDR3 bases: TGTGCCAGCAGCTTAGGTATGAACACTGAAGCTTTCTTT. This gives the protein CASSLGMNTEAFF.

This chain joins TRBV7-2 and TRBJ1-2; unclear D gene. This CDR3 has 12 amino acids. V lost 1 base, J lost 5 bases, and 5 bases lay in between. Germline loops: CDR1 SGHTA, CDR2 FQGNSA. CDR3 DNA sequence: TGTGCCAGCAGCTTAGGGGGTTATGGCTACACCTTC. Amino acids: CASSLGGYGYTF.

The chain joins TRBV5-1 to TRBJ1-1, with 10 bases aligning to TRBD1. V lost 4 bases and J lost 11; bases outside the gene matches: 2. CDR1 is SGHRS, CDR2 YFSETQ, per germline. This CDR3 comprises 11 residues. CDR3 bases: TGCGCCAGCAGCCCGGGACAGGGGGCTTTCTTT. Translating gives CASSPGQGAFF.

This clone came up once. In nucleotides, the CDR3 is TGTGCCAGCAGTTCGCGCACAGGGGCAACTAATGAAAAACTGTTTTTT. It encodes CASSSRTGATNEKLFF. The V and J genes are TRBV27 and TRBJ1-4, with TRBD1 matching 7 bases. V was pared by 4 bases and J by 0 bases, with 5 bases of the junction left unmatched. Looked up from germline, CDR1 is MNHEY and CDR2 is SMNVEV (reference sequence). The CDR3 extends over 16 amino acids.

In this sample, this clone turned up a few times. The V gene is TRBV30, the J gene TRBJ1-1; D is ambiguous. Trimming took off 1 base at V and 3 bases at J, with 6 bases between the two ends. CDR1 is GTSNPN and CDR2 is SVGIG in the germline V gene (reference sequence). The CDR3 is 12 residues long. CDR3 in DNA: TGTGCCTGGAGTGATAAGGACACTGAAGCTTTCTTT. Translated, it gives CAWSDKDTEAFF.

V usage is TRBV5-1 and J usage is TRBJ2-2; TRBD1 matches at 7 bases. This CDR3 is built from 13 residues. Looked up from germline, CDR1 is SGHRS and CDR2 is YFSETQ. The junction had 0 bases not matched to a gene; V was cut back by 0 bases and J by 7 bases. CDR3 region: CASSLGTGGELFF. Here the CDR3 DNA reads TGCGCCAGCAGCTTGGGGACAGGCGGGGAGCTGTTTTTT.

This rearrangement joins TRBV11-2 to TRBJ1-2; 9 positions agree with TRBD1. Germline V lookup: CDR1 SGHAT, CDR2 FQNNGV. The length of the CDR3 is 15 residues. With 4 bases clipped from V and 2 bases from J, the junction kept 5 bases outside the gene matches. CDR3 sequence (DNA): TGTGCCAGCAGCTGGAGGGGGACAGGGAACTATGGCTACACCTTC. Translating it yields CASSWRGTGNYGYTF.

The rearrangement links TRBV5-5 to TRBJ2-7, with D possibly matching TRBD1 (6 bases). Germline CDR1 is SGHKS and CDR2 is YYEKEE (reference sequence). V was clipped by 0 bases and J by 4 bases, with 17 bases between them. The CDR3 has 16 amino acids. The CDR3 DNA follows: TGTGCCAGCAGCTTGGTGATGGACAGCTTGGGGTACGAGCAGTACTTC. It is translated as CASSLVMDSLGYEQYF.

The chain couples TRBV27 to TRBJ1-1; a possible D gene is TRBD1 (5 bases). The CDR3 has 15 amino acids. Trimming took 2 bases from V and 3 from J, leaving 13 bases between them. Germline CDR1 is MNHEY and CDR2 is SMNVEV (reference sequence). CDR3 in DNA: TGTGCCAGCAGTTTAGATCCTCCAGGGTACACTGAAGCTTTCTTT. Protein product: CASSLDPPGYTEAFF.

J is TRBJ2-3 and V is TRBV28; D is perhaps TRBD1 (5 bases). Germline CDR1 MDHEN, CDR2 SYDVKM. Trimming took off 4 bases at V and 1 base at J, with 18 bases between the two ends. The CDR3 length is 17 residues. Written as DNA, the CDR3 is TGTGCCAGCAGTTCGCCCGTCAGGGTTGGCGGCACAGATACGCAGTATTTT. The encoded protein is CASSSPVRVGGTDTQYF.

The chain carries TRBV4-3 and TRBJ2-3; 7 bases align to TRBD1. Per the germline V gene, CDR1 is LGHNA and CDR2 is YSLEER. The J segment lost 4 bases and the V segment lost 2 bases, leaving 9 bases of the junction unmatched. This CDR3 region has 16 residues. The CDR3 sequence is CASSQNSGTESDTQYF. CDR3 DNA: TGCGCCAGCAGCCAAAATTCCGGGACAGAATCAGATACGCAGTATTTT.

The chain carries TRBV14 and TRBJ2-7; TRBD1 aligns across 8 bases. CDR3 size: 15 residues. The junction had 8 bases not matched to a gene; V was cut back by 5 bases and J by 2 bases. The germline V gene has CDR1 SGHDN and CDR2 FVKESK. The DNA of the CDR3 is TGTGCCAGCAGCGTAACCGGGACAGGCGCCTACGAGCAGTACTTC. Its translation is CASSVTGTGAYEQYF.

This chain uses TRBV6-5 with TRBJ1-1; 9 bases agree with TRBD1. CDR1 and CDR2 from the germline V gene are MNHEY and SVGAGI. Unmatched junction bases numbered 2, after V lost 11 bases and J lost 1 base. CDR3 size: 12 residues. The chain's CDR3 is CAVQGANTEAFF. CDR3 bases: TGTGCCGTACAGGGGGCGAACACTGAAGCTTTCTTT.

The rearrangement joins TRBV19 to TRBJ1-2; tentatively, D is TRBD1 (5 bases). With 10 bases removed from V and 5 bases from J, the gap between germline ends came to 17 bases. The CDR3 is 13 residues long. Germline CDR1 and CDR2: LNHDA and SQIVND (reference sequence). The CDR3 nucleotides are TGTGCCACGTACCTCAGGGATGGATATGGCTACACCTTC. The encoded protein is CATYLRDGYGYTF.